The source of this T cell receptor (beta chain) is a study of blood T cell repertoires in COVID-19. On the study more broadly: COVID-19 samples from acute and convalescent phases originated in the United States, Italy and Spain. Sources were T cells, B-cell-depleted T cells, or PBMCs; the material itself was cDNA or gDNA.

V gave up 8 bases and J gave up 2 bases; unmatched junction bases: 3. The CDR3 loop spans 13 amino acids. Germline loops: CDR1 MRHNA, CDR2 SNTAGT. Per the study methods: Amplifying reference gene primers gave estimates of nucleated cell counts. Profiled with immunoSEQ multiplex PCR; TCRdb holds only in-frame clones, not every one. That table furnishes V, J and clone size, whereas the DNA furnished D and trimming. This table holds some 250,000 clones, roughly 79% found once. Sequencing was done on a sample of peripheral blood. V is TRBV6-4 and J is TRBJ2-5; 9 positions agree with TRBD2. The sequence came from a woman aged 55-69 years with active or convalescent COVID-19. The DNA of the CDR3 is TGTGCCAGCTCTAGCGGGGCGCAAGAGACCCAGTACTTC. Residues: CASSSGAQETQYF.